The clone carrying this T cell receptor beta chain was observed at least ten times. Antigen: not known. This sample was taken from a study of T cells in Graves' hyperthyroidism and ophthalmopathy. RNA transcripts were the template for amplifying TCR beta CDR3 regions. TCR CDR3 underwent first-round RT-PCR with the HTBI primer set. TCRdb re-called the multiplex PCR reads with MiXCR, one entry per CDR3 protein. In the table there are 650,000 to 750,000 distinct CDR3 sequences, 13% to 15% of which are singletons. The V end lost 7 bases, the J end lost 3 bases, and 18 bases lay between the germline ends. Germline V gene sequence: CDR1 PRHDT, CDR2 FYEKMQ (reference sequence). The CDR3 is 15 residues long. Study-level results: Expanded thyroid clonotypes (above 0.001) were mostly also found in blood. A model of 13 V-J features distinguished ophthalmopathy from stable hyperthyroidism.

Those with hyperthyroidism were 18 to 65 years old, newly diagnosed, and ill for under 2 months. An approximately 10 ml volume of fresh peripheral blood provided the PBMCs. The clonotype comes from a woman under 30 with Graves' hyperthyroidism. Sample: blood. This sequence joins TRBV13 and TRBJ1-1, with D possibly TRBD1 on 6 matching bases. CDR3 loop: CASIPRGYRDTEAFF. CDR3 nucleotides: TGTGCCAGCATCCCTAGGGGGTATCGGGACACTGAAGCTTTCTTT.